These T cell receptor beta chains were read from a single sample in a study of Ad26.COV2.S vaccination and SARS-CoV-2 variants. Profiling relied on immunoSEQ multiplex PCR, and the TCRdb table lists in-frame clones only, not all of them. The sample consists of 180,000 or so clones, 87% of them appearing once. The sequencing used peripheral blood, collected after recovery from COVID-19. The receptors derive from a human donor who had recovered from COVID-19. The CDR3 runs from the conserved cysteine through the conserved F or W. D genes are given only for firm matches.

>TRBJ2-5|-|TRBV6-5
CASLPGEETQYF
TGTGCCAGCCTTCCAGGGGAAGAGACCCAGTACTTC
>TRBJ1-1|-|TRBV20-1
CSASAVGTEAFF
TGCAGTGCTAGTGCCGTGGGCACTGAAGCTTTCTTT
>TRBJ2-3|-|TRBV20-1
CSAVIGDTQYF
TGCAGTGCTGTTATAGGGGATACGCAGTATTTT
>TRBJ1-5|-|TRBV19
CASSEGGTQPQHF
TGTGCCAGTAGTGAGGGGGGAACTCAGCCCCAGCATTTT
>TRBJ2-7|TRBD2|TRBV5-1
CASGPSGKYEQYF
TGCGCCAGCGGACCTAGCGGGAAGTACGAGCAGTACTTC
>TRBJ2-1|-|TRBV12-5
CASGLVQRQAVSSYNEQFF
TGTGCTAGTGGTTTGGTACAGCGGCAAGCGGTGAGCTCCTACAATGAGCAGTTCTTC
>TRBJ1-1|-|TRBV9
CASKKGPDMNTEAFF
TGTGCCAGCAAGAAGGGGCCGGACATGAACACTGAAGCTTTCTTT
>TRBJ2-1|-|TRBV5-1
CASIKGETYNEQFF
TGCGCCAGCATTAAGGGGGAGACCTACAATGAGCAGTTCTTC
>TRBJ1-2|-|TRBV7-3
CASSLRGGRGYTF
TGTGCCAGCAGCTTAAGGGGCGGGCGCGGCTACACCTTC
>TRBJ2-2|-|TRBV7-9
CASSQLGMNTGELFF
TGTGCCAGCAGCCAACTAGGAATGAACACCGGGGAGCTGTTTTTT
>TRBJ2-7|TRBD2|TRBV19
CASSIRTSGSRGVPYEQYF
TGTGCCAGTAGTATACGGACTAGCGGGAGTAGAGGGGTTCCCTACGAGCAGTACTTC
>TRBJ1-1|-|TRBV7-9
CASSSRVNTEAFF
TGTGCCAGCAGCTCCCGGGTGAACACTGAAGCTTTCTTT
>TRBJ2-3|-|TRBV6-5
CASKGGLSTDTQYF
TGTGCCAGCAAAGGGGGGCTTAGCACAGATACGCAGTATTTT
>TRBJ1-2|TRBD1|TRBV6-5
CASSYFPGTGLDGYTF
TGTGCCAGCAGTTACTTCCCAGGGACAGGGCTGGATGGCTACACCTTC
>TRBJ2-3|-|TRBV9
CASSVSGGGDTQYF
TGTGCCAGCAGCGTATCGGGGGGCGGGGATACGCAGTATTTT
>TRBJ2-3|TRBD2|TRBV2
CASRARSGGRATDTQYF
TGTGCCAGCAGGGCCAGGAGCGGGGGGCGAGCCACAGATACGCAGTATTTT
>TRBJ2-1|-|TRBV4-1
CASSQTGTSYNEQFF
TGCGCCAGCAGCCAGACCGGGACATCTTACAATGAGCAGTTCTTC
>TRBJ2-7|-|TRBV3-1/TRBV3-2
CASSSKGGGIHEQYF
TGTGCCAGCAGCTCAAAGGGGGGAGGAATTCACGAGCAGTACTTC
>TRBJ1-4|TRBD1|TRBV3-1/TRBV3-2
CASSQGAGGNEKLFF
TGTGCCAGCAGCCAAGGGGCAGGGGGAAATGAAAAACTGTTTTTT
>TRBJ2-5|-|TRBV9
CASAHQGSGETQYF
TGTGCCAGCGCTCATCAGGGGTCCGGGGAGACCCAGTACTTC
>TRBJ2-3|TRBD2|TRBV7-7
CASSPTSGPTDTQYF
TGTGCTAGCAGCCCGACTAGCGGCCCCACAGATACGCAGTATTTT
>TRBJ2-3|-|TRBV4-1
CASSQVQGSTDTQYF
TGCGCCAGCAGCCAAGTTCAGGGTAGCACAGATACGCAGTATTTT
>TRBJ1-1|TRBD1|TRBV6-1
CASSGPTGTKGNTEAFF
TGTGCCAGCAGTGGACCGACAGGGACAAAGGGAAACACTGAAGCTTTCTTT
>TRBJ2-7|-|TRBV6-5
CASRRQDSSYEQYF
TGTGCCAGCAGGCGACAGGATTCCTCCTACGAGCAGTACTTC
>TRBJ2-3|-|TRBV7-3
CASSPLVGVTQYF
TGTGCCAGCAGCCCCCTTGTAGGAGTAACGCAGTATTTT
>TRBJ2-3|-|TRBV29-1
CSVDDQPFNTQYF
TGCAGCGTTGATGACCAGCCATTTAATACGCAGTATTTT